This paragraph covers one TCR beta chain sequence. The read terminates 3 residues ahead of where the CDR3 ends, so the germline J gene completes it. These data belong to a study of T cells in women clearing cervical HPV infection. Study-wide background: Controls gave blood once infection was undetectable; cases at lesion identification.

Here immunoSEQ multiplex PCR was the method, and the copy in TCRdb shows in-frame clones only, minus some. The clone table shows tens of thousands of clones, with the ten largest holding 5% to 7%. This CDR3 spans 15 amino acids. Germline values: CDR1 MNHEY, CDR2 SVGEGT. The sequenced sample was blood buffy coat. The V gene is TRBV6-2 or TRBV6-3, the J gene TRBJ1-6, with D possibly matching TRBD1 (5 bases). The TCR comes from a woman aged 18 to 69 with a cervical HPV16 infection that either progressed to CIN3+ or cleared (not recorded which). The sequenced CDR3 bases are TGTGCCAGCAGTTACGTCGTTTCACTGCGGGGGCCC. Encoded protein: CASSYVVSLRGP. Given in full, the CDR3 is CASSYVVSLRGPLHF.